These 8 T cell receptor beta chains came from one sample sequenced in a study of regulatory T cells in long-lasting Graves disease. Time point meaning: newly diagnosed GD, antithyroid drugs for less than 3 months. After RNA was extracted from PBMCs, the TCR library was made from it. Arm-PCR of CDR3 regions and iRepertoire HTBI primers were used to build TCR beta libraries. TCRdb itself ran the multiplex PCR reads through MiXCR, one entry per CDR3 protein. The sample contains some 490,000 distinct CDR3 sequences, around 13% of which appear only once. These data are also associated with another study on T cells in Graves' hyperthyroidism and ophthalmopathy.

This material consisted of peripheral blood mononuclear cells (PBMCs), taken at new diagnosis, from a patient treated with antithyroid drugs. The receptor source for this set is a woman between 25 and 40 years old with Graves disease.

This clonotype occurred many times. The chain employs TRBV6-1 and TRBJ1-5; no definite D call. The V end was cut by 4 bases, the J end by 3 bases, with 13 bases between. The CDR3 spans 15 residues. Germline V lookup: CDR1 MNHNS, CDR2 SASEGT. The CDR3 reads CASSVSALNNQPQHF. In DNA, the CDR3 is TGTGCCAGCAGTGTTTCAGCGCTAAACAATCAGCCCCAGCATTTT.

This clonotype showed up many times. The gene calls are TRBV12-3 or TRBV12-4 and TRBJ1-4, with 8 bases lining up with TRBD1. This CDR3 spans 16 amino acids. Trimming removed 6 bases from V and 2 bases from J; junction bases left unmatched: 8. DNA for the CDR3: TGTGCCAGCAGCCTGGACAGGGTCAGGACTAATGAAAAACTGTTTTTT. It yields the protein CASSLDRVRTNEKLFF.

The sample holds many counts of this clonotype. The chain carries TRBV28 and TRBJ2-7; 7 nucleotides agree with TRBD2. Trimming removed 6 bases from V and 0 bases from J; junction bases left unmatched: 14. The CDR3 is 17 residues long. Germline CDR1 and CDR2: MDHEN and SYDVKM. The DNA for the CDR3 is TGTGCCAGCAGCAACCCTGAAGCGGGACTTATCTCCTACGAGCAGTACTTC. It encodes CASSNPEAGLISYEQYF.

This clonotype was picked up many times. The V and J genes are TRBV19 and TRBJ1-1, with a weak D call TRBD1 (5 bases). This CDR3 region has 15 residues. Trimming pared 6 bases from V and 2 bases from J, leaving 16 bases between. Per germline, CDR1 LNHDA and CDR2 SQIVND (reference sequence). In DNA form, the CDR3 reads TGTGCCAGTAGCCACCCGGGACTACCAAACACTGAAGCTTTCTTT. Amino acids: CASSHPGLPNTEAFF. The full variable domain, in which reference TRBV19 and TRBJ1-1 provide the parts outside the CDR3, is DGGITQSPKYLFRKEGQNVTLSCEQNLNHDAMYWYRQDPGQGLRLIYYSQIVNDFQKGDIAEGYSVSREKKESFPLTVTSAQKNPTAFYLCASSHPGLPNTEAFFGQGTRLTVV.

The rearrangement uses TRBV20-1 and TRBJ1-2; D is unresolved. V shed 3 bases and J shed 8 bases, with 19 bases lying between them. Per the germline V gene, CDR1 is DFQATT and CDR2 is SNEGSKA (reference sequence). The CDR3 length is 14 residues. The CDR3 here is CSASSTVKAWGYTF. The CDR3 region has the DNA TGCAGTGCTAGTTCAACAGTAAAGGCGTGGGGCTACACCTTC.

Many counts were recorded for this clonotype. The V and J genes are TRBV6-5 and TRBJ2-7; 9 bases line up with TRBD1. J was trimmed by 6 bases and V by 0 bases; bases with no gene match: 6. The CDR3 sequence is 15 residues long. Germline CDR1 reads MNHEY; CDR2 reads SVGAGI. In DNA, the CDR3 is TGTGCCAGCAGTTACTCGGGACAGGGTGCGGGCGAGCAGTACTTC. Protein product: CASSYSGQGAGEQYF.

This clonotype was detected only a few times. The CDR3: CASSQGLAVNNEQFF. CDR3 coding DNA: TGCGCCAGCAGCCAAGGGCTAGCGGTCAACAATGAGCAGTTCTTC. V and J are TRBV4-1 and TRBJ2-1; 7 nucleotides align to TRBD2. The CDR3 is 15 residues long. Germline V gene sequence: CDR1 MGHRA, CDR2 YSYEKL. Trimming cost V 1 base and J 5 bases; bases outside gene matches: 5.

At least ten counts were recorded for this clonotype. The V and J genes are TRBV3-1 and TRBJ1-2, with D perhaps TRBD1 (6 bases). The germline CDR1 and CDR2 sequences are LGHDT and YNNKEL (reference sequence). The CDR3 covers 13 residues. Trimming removed 4 bases from V and 5 bases from J, with 11 bases in between. CDR3 region: CASSRTDPYGYTF. The CDR3 DNA sequence: TGTGCCAGCAGCCGGACAGATCCGTATGGCTACACCTTC.